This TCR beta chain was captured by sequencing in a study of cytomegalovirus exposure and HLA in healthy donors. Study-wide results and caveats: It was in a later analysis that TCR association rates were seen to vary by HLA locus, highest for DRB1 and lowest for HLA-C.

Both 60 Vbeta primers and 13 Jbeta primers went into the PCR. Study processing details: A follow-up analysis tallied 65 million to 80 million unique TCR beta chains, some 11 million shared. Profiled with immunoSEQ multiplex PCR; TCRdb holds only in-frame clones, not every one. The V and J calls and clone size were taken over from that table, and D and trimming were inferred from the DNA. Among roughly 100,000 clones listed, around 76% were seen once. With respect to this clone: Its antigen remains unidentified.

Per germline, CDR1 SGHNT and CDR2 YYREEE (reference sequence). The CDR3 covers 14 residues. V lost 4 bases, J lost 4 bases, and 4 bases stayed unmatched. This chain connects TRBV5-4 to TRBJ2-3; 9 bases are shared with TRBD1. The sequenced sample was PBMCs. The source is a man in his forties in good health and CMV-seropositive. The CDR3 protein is CASSLRQGADTQYF. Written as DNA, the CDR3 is TGTGCCAGCAGCCTAAGACAGGGGGCAGATACGCAGTATTTT. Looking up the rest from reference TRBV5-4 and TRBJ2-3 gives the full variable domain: ETGVTQSPTHLIKTRGQQVTLRCSSQSGHNTVSWYQQALGQGPQFIFQYYREEENGRGNFPPRFSGLQFPNYSSELNVNALELDDSALYLCASSLRQGADTQYFGPGTRLTVL.